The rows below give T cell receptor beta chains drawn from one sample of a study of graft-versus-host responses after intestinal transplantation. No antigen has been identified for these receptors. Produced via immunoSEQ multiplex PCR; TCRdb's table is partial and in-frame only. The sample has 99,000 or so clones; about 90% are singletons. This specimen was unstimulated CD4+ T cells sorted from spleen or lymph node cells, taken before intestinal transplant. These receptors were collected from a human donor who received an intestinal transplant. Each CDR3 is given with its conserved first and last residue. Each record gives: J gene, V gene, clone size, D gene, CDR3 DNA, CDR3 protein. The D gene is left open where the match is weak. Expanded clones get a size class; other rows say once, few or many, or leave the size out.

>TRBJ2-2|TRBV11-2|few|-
TGTGCCAGCAGCTTAGATCCCACCGGGGAGCTGTTTTTT
CASSLDPTGELFF
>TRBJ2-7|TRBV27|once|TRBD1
TGTGCCAGCAGTTCCTTGGACAGGGGGCGAGAGCAGTACTTC
CASSSLDRGREQYF
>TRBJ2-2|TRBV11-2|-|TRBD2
TGTGCCAGCAGCCATAGAATCCAGCGGGGGGGCCCCGGGGAGCTGTTTTTT
CASSHRIQRGGPGELFF
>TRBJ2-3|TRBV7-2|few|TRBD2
TGTGCCAGCAGCTTGGACCCGGGGGGGGTTAGCACAGATACGCAGTATTTT
CASSLDPGGVSTDTQYF
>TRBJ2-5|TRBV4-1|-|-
TGCGCCAGCAGCCAATCGGGCCCTGAGGAGACCCAGTACTTC
CASSQSGPEETQYF
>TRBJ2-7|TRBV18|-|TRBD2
TGTGCCAGCGCGTTTAGGCGGGAGGGCCGAGAGCAGTACTTC
CASAFRREGREQYF
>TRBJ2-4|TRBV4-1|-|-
TGCGCCAGCAGCCATGGACACCTACAAAACATTCAGTACTTC
CASSHGHLQNIQYF
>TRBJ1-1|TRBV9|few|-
TGTGCCAGCAGCGCCCAGTTACAGGGTGAAGCTTTCTTT
CASSAQLQGEAFF
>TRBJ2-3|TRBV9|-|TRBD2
TGTGCCAGCAGCGTAGTATGGCTGGGGGCTAGCGGGGGTTTAAGCACAGATACGCAGTATTTT
CASSVVWLGASGGLSTDTQYF
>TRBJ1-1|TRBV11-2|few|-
TGTGCCAGCAGCTTAGTCGGGCAGAACACTGAAGCTTTCTTT
CASSLVGQNTEAFF
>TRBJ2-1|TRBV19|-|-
TGTGCCAGTAGCCGACGGGGTAAATACAATGAGCAGTTCTTC
CASSRRGKYNEQFF
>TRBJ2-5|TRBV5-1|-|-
TGCGCCAGCAGCTCCTCGGACAGAAAAGAGACCCAGTACTTC
CASSSSDRKETQYF
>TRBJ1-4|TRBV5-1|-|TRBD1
TGCGCCAGCAGCTTTACAGGGGTGGGTGAAAAACTGTTTTTT
CASSFTGVGEKLFF
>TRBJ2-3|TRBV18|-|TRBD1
TGTGCCAGCTCACCACTCACAGGGGGCAACACAGATACGCAGTATTTT
CASSPLTGGNTDTQYF
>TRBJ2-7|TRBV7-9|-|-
TGTGCCAGCAGCTTTGGGGGGCGGGACGAGCAGTACTTC
CASSFGGRDEQYF
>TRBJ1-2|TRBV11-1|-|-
TGTGCCAGCAGCTTATCCGCAGGGACGGTCTACGGCTACACCTTC
CASSLSAGTVYGYTF
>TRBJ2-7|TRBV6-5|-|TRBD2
TGTGCCAGCAGAATTGACAGCGGGAGGTTCTACGAGCAGTACTTC
CASRIDSGRFYEQYF
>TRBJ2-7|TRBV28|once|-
TGTGCCAGCACCCCTTGGGCAGAAGCATCCTACGAGCAGTACTTC
CASTPWAEASYEQYF
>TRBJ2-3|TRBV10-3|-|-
TGTGCCATCAGCGGGGATCCGACCCCAGATACGCAGTATTTT
CAISGDPTPDTQYF
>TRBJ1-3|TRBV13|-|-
TGTGCCAGCAGCTTAGGACAGGGAGGAAACACCATATATTTT
CASSLGQGGNTIYF
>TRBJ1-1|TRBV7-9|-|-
TGTGCCAGCAGCCGAAACAGGAACACTGAAGCTTTCTTT
CASSRNRNTEAFF
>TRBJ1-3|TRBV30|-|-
TGTGCCTGGAGTGTTAGAAACACCATATATTTT
CAWSVRNTIYF